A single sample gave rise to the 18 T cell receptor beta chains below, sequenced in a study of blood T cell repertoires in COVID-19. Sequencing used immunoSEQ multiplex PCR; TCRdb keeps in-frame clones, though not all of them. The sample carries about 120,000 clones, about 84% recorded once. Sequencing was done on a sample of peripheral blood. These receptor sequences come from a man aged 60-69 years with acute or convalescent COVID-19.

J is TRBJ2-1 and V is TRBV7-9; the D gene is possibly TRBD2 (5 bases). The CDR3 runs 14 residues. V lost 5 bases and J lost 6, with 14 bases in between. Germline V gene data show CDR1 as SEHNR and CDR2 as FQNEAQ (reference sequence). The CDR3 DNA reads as TGTGCCAGCAGCCCTCGGGGATCGGTCAATGAGCAGTTCTTC. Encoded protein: CASSPRGSVNEQFF.

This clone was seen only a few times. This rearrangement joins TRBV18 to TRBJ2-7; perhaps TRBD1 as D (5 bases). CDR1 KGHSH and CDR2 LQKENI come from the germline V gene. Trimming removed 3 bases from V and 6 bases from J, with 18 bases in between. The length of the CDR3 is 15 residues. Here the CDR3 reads CASSPVDGAPGEQYF. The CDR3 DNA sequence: TGTGCCAGCTCACCGGTAGATGGGGCACCTGGCGAGCAGTACTTC.

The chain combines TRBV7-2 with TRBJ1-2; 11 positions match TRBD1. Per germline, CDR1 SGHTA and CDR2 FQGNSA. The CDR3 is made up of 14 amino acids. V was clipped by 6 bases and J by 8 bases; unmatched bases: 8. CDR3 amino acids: CASRDRTGGGGYTF. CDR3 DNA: TGTGCCAGCAGAGACAGGACAGGGGGCGGGGGCTACACCTTC.

CDR3 in amino acids: CASSAQGNQPQHF. The CDR3 DNA reads TGTGCCAGCAGTGCACAGGGTAATCAGCCCCAGCATTTT. This chain connects TRBV12-3 or TRBV12-4 to TRBJ1-5; tentative D call: TRBD1 (6 bases). CDR3 length: 13 residues. Trimming cost V 5 bases and J 4 bases, with 9 bases left between them.

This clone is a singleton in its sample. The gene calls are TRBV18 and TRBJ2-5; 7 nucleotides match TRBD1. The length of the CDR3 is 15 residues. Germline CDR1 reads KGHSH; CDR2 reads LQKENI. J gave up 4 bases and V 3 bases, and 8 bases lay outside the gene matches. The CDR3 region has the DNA TGTGCCAGCTCACCGTCATCGGGACAGCTAGAGACCCAGTACTTC. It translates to CASSPSSGQLETQYF.

The CDR3 here is CASSIDSSGTSGSIEQFF. As DNA, the CDR3 is TGTGCCAGTAGTATAGATTCTTCCGGGACTAGCGGGAGTATTGAGCAGTTCTTC. The chain employs TRBV19 and TRBJ2-1; 14 bases are shared with TRBD2. This CDR3 region has 18 residues. The V and J ends lost 0 bases and 9 bases, in that order; junction bases with no gene match: 10. Germline V CDR1 and CDR2: LNHDA, SQIVND (reference sequence).

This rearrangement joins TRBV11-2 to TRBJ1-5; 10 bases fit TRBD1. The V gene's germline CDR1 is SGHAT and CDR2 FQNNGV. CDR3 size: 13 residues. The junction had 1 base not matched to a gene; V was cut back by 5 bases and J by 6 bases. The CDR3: CASSRDRGQPQHF. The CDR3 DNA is TGTGCCAGCAGCCGGGACAGGGGTCAGCCCCAGCATTTT.

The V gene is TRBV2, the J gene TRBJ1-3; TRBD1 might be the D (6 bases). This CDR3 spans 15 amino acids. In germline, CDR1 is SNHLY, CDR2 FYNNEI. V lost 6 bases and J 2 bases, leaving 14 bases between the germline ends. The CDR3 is CASRQGHSAGNTIYF. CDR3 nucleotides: TGTGCCAGCAGACAGGGACATTCCGCTGGAAACACCATATATTTT.

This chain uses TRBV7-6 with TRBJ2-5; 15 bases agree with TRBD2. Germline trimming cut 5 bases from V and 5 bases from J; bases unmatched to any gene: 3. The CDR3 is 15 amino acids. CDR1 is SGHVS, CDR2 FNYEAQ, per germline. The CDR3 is CASSHGTSGRETQYF. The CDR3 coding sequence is TGTGCCAGCAGCCATGGGACTAGCGGGAGGGAGACCCAGTACTTC.

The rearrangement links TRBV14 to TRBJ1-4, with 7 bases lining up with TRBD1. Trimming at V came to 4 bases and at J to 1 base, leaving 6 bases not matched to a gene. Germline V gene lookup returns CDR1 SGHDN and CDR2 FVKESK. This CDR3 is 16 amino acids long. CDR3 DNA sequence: TGTGCCAGCAGCCGAGAGGGGGCAGGAACTAATGAAAAACTGTTTTTT. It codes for CASSREGAGTNEKLFF.

The CDR3 spells CASRGQDPYGYTF. CDR3 nucleotides: TGTGCCAGCAGGGGACAGGACCCCTATGGCTACACCTTC. This chain connects TRBV2 to TRBJ1-2, with TRBD1 matching 8 bases. The germline V gene encodes CDR1 SNHLY and CDR2 FYNNEI. CDR3 length equals 13 residues. Unmatched junction bases numbered 4, after V lost 6 bases and J lost 4 bases.

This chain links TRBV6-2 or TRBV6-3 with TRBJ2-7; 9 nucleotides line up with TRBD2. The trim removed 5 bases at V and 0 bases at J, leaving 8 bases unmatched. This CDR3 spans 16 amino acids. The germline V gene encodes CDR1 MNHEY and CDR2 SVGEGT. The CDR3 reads CASSPPLAGYSYEQYF. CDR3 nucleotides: TGTGCCAGCAGTCCGCCCCTAGCGGGGTACTCCTACGAGCAGTACTTC.

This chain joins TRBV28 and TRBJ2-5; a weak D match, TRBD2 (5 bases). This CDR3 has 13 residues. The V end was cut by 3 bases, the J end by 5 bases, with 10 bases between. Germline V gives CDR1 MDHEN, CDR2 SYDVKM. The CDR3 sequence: CASSLAGGETQYF. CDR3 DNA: TGTGCCAGCAGTTTGGCGGGTGGCGAGACCCAGTACTTC.

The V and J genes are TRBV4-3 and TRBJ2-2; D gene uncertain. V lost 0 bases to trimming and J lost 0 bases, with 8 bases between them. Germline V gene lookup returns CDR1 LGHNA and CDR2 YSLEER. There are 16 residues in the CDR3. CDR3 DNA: TGCGCCAGCAGCCAAGAAGGAGCCACGAACACCGGGGAGCTGTTTTTT. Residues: CASSQEGATNTGELFF.

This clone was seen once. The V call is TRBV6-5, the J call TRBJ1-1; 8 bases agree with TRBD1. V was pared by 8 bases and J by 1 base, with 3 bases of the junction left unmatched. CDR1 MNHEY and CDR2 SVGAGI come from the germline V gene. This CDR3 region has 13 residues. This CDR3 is CASRGQANTEAFF. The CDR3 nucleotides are TGTGCCAGCCGGGGACAGGCGAACACTGAAGCTTTCTTT.

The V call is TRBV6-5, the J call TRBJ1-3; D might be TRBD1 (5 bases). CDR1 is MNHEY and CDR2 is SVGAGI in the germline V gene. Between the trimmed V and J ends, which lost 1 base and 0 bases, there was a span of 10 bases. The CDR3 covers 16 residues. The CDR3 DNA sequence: TGTGCCAGCAGTTACTGGTCGGGGGGCTCTGGAAACACCATATATTTT. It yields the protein CASSYWSGGSGNTIYF.

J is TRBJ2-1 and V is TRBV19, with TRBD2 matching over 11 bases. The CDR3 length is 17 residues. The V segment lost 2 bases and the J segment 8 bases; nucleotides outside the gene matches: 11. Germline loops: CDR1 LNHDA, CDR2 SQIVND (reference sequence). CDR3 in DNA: TGTGCCAGTAGTATACCCCGAACTCAACTAGCGGGAGATGAGCAGTTCTTC. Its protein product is CASSIPRTQLAGDEQFF.

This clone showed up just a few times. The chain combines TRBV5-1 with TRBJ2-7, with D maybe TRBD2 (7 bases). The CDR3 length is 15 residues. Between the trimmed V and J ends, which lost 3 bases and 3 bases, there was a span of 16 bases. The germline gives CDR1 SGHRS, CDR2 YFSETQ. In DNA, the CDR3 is TGCGCCAGCAGCTCCGGGGGGCGGGGATTCTACGAGCAGTACTTC. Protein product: CASSSGGRGFYEQYF.